The sequence of this T cell receptor beta chain was determined in a study of T cell responses to AZD1222 COVID-19 vaccine. Turning to this clone: Its antigen is not identified.

Produced via immunoSEQ multiplex PCR; TCRdb's table is partial and in-frame only. The sample lists more than 110,000 clones, approximately 92% seen once, with around 3.2% in the top ten. V gave up 9 bases and J gave up 4 bases; unmatched junction bases: 2. This CDR3 contains 13 residues. CDR1 is WNHNN and CDR2 is SYGVQD in the germline V gene (reference sequence). Whole-study results and caveats: Only a handful of AZD1222 recipients, more than 5 in all, had baseline seropositivity. Clonal diversity may have been underestimated in mostly white British donors. Nearly half of spike-specific TCRs reportedly target variant regions that are unmutated in the B.1.351 and B.1.1.7 variants. Spike-wide coverage was observed for vaccine-associated CD4 TCRs, with dominant responses at 160-218 and 743-854.

The source is an adult in good health. The specimen was peripheral blood, collected on day 0 of AZD1222 vaccination. The rearrangement links TRBV10-1 to TRBJ2-1; 11 bases match TRBD2. The CDR3, as DNA: TGCGCCAGGATAGCGGGAGGGTACAATGAGCAGTTCTTC. Translation: CARIAGGYNEQFF.